This T cell receptor (beta chain) was observed in a study of blood T cell repertoires in COVID-19 (dated by TCRdb to the early 2020s). Concerning the study at large: Collaborator samples came from the United States, Italy and Spain and covered acute and convalescent phases of COVID-19. Subjects who had been exposed to COVID-19, were actively infected with it, or had recovered from it provided the deeply sampled blood TCRbeta repertoires that made up the dataset. The material from the prospective study consisted of cDNA or gDNA derived from T cells, B-cell-depleted T cells, or PBMCs. Sample metadata almost always included a de-identified subject ID, COVID-19 status, age in years and sex. The samples were drawn from two sources: the first 160 participants of the ongoing ImmuneRACE study, and 1,000 to 1,500 subjects contributed by 6 global collaborators. The repertoires were released in a freely available public database meant as a resource for research on the immune response to SARS-CoV-2. Where available, HLA class I and class II types were taken from metadata supplied by the sample provider and were not determined by assay-based typing.

Trimming takes 5 bases from V and 8 bases from J, and the germline ends sit 21 bases apart. CDR1 MNHEY and CDR2 SVGAGI were looked up in the germline V gene. From cysteine to phenylalanine, the CDR3 is 15 amino acids long. CDR3 DNA only is kept here, 45 bases in frame from base 1. Points the paper makes about the study in general: Clinical and demographic metadata were provided uncurated, with the amount varying by source and participant.

The immunoSEQ Assay, a bias-controlled multiplex PCR, was used to amplify TCRbeta CDR3 regions from genomic DNA. As for the authors' bioinformatics: The number of nucleated cells in each sample was estimated from the amplification of reference gene primers within the assay. Sequence reads were collapsed and filtered to measure the absolute abundance of every unique TCRbeta CDR3 rearrangement. For each sample, productive Simpson clonality was calculated as the square root of Simpson's diversity index across productive rearrangements. What TCRdb holds here is the immuneACCESS table cut down to in-frame rearrangements. Part of the clones is not present; checked against another copy, under half of the missing clones reflect an unresolved V gene, and the others are unexplained. V and J calls and clone size come straight from that table; D and trimming were deduced from the DNA. This sample gives approximately 300,000 clones in total; roughly 90% of them show up just once. 2% to 3% of the sample goes to the ten largest clones.

In the prospective study, participants were roughly 18 to 100 years old, resided in under 30 geographic areas of the United States, and were enrolled through a virtual design. To assign participants to cohorts, the prospective study relied on clinical history that participants themselves reported in a screening survey and a study questionnaire. For ImmuneRACE Cohort 3, a participant was defined as recovered based on two consecutive negative NP/OP PCR tests, clearance by a healthcare professional, or resolution of symptoms. Mobile phlebotomists in the prospective study collected whole blood, serum and a nasopharyngeal or oropharyngeal swab from every participant. Prospective study participants could optionally give additional blood draws and questionnaires over an approximately two-month period. Blood samples from the prospective study were shipped frozen or at room temperature prior to DNA extraction.

With respect to this clone: Its antigen is unknown. No clone much larger than this one lies a single base away; base qualities are absent.

The specimen sequenced was PBMCs or T cells enriched from blood (not recorded which). The TCR was taken from a man aged 60-69 years who had recovered from COVID-19. The rearranged segments are TRBV6-5 and TRBJ1-2; matching of 6 bases hints at TRBD1 as the D gene. The CDR3 corresponds to CASSTGGRNRVGYTF. The DNA sequence reads TGTGCCAGCAGTACCGGGGGGCGAAACAGGGTCGGCTACACCTTC.